This record covers a single TCR beta chain. The data originate from a study of T-cell reconstitution after alpha-beta-depleted transplantation in children. Looked up from germline, CDR1 is MNHEY and CDR2 is SVGAGI. V shed 0 bases and J shed 1 base, with 9 bases lying between them. The CDR3 has 15 residues. As it was prepared, the TCRbeta library received unique molecular identifiers. TCRdb reprocessed the PCR reads with MiXCR, giving one entry per CDR3 protein. Of 550,000 to 600,000 distinct CDR3 sequences listed, 20% to 25% are singletons. The material was PBMCs, mostly from graft donor cells, obtained 360 days after TCRalphabeta/CD19-depleted stem cell transplant. The J gene is TRBJ1-1, the V gene TRBV6-5, with a possible D match to TRBD1 (5 bases). This clonotype was obtained from a boy under three years old who had a stem cell transplant for acute myeloid leukemia, so the T cells may come from the graft donor. Written as DNA, the CDR3 is TGTGCCAGCAGTTACTCGATCACAGGGAACACTGAAGCTTTCTTT. It yields the protein CASSYSITGNTEAFF.